These 21 T cell receptor beta chains were all obtained from the same sample, sequenced in a study of CD8 T cells in Susac syndrome. With random hexamers, about 0.5 to 1 ug RNA was reverse transcribed. One entry per CDR3 protein results from TCRdb running MiXCR on the immunoSEQ multiplex PCR reads. This sample has 200,000 to 300,000 distinct CDR3 sequences, with 96% found just once. Sequenced material: CD4+ T cells from PBMCs. Receptors originate from a human donor with Susac syndrome.

The chain recombines TRBV28 with TRBJ2-2; D is uncertain. Germline V lookup: CDR1 MDHEN, CDR2 SYDVKM. V was trimmed by 6 bases and J by 10 bases, leaving 12 bases between them. CDR3 length: 12 residues. The CDR3 loop is CASRTTHQELFF. CDR3 DNA sequence: TGTGCCAGCAGAACAACCCATCAGGAGCTGTTTTTT. The whole variable domain, remainder taken from reference TRBV28 and TRBJ2-2, is DVKVTQSSRYLVKRTGEKVFLECVQDMDHENMFWYRQDPGLGLRLIYFSYDVKMKEKGDIPEGYSVSREKKERFSLILESASTNQTSMYLCASRTTHQELFFGEGSRLTVL.

This chain uses TRBV24-1 with TRBJ2-6, with D maybe TRBD2 (5 bases). Between the trimmed V and J ends, which lost 3 bases and 0 bases, there was a span of 17 bases. Germline CDR1 is KGHDR and CDR2 is SFDVKD. CDR3 length: 19 amino acids. The CDR3 protein is CATSDALEGSHSGANVLTF. In DNA, the CDR3 is TGTGCCACCAGTGATGCTCTTGAGGGTAGCCACTCTGGGGCCAACGTCCTGACTTTC.

The chain uses TRBV7-9 and TRBJ1-4, with D tentatively TRBD1 (5 bases). The germline V and J ends were trimmed by 5 bases and 1 base, with 11 bases remaining between them. This CDR3 is 15 amino acids long. Per germline, CDR1 SEHNR and CDR2 FQNEAQ (reference sequence). The CDR3 DNA is TGTGCCAGCAGCCCACGGAGGGGAACTAATGAAAAACTGTTTTTT. Its protein is CASSPRRGTNEKLFF.

Only one count was recorded for this clonotype. The J gene is TRBJ1-2, the V gene TRBV9; 8 bases align to TRBD1. Germline V gene lookup returns CDR1 SGDLS and CDR2 YYNGEE. The trim removed 0 bases at V and 4 bases at J, leaving 8 bases unmatched. The CDR3 is made up of 16 amino acids. The CDR3 bases are TGTGCCAGCAGCGTAGACCTCGGACAGGGTGGCTATGGCTACACCTTC. Encoded protein: CASSVDLGQGGYGYTF. Filled out from reference TRBV9 and TRBJ1-2, the complete variable domain reads DSGVTQTPKHLITATGQRVTLRCSPRSGDLSVYWYQQSLDQGLQFLIQYYNGEERAKGNILERFSAQQFPDLHSELNLSSLELGDSALYFCASSVDLGQGGYGYTFGSGTRLTVV.

The chain couples TRBV20-1 to TRBJ2-1; tentatively, D is TRBD1 or TRBD2 (5 bases each). Trimming removed 6 bases from V and 9 bases from J, with 24 bases in between. CDR1 and CDR2 from the germline V gene are DFQATT and SNEGSKA (reference sequence). This CDR3 has 15 residues. The CDR3: CSAERPGPQLGEQFF. The CDR3 DNA reads TGCAGTGCGGAACGACCGGGACCCCAACTGGGTGAGCAGTTCTTC.

J is TRBJ1-5 and V is TRBV9, with D perhaps TRBD1 (5 bases). This CDR3 region has 14 residues. Germline CDR1 is SGDLS and CDR2 is YYNGEE. V gave up 2 bases and J gave up 4 bases, with 10 bases separating them. The CDR3 sequence: CASSVETANQPQHF. The CDR3 nucleotides read TGTGCCAGCAGCGTTGAGACAGCGAATCAGCCCCAGCATTTT.

The CDR3 DNA follows: TGTGCCAGCAGTCAAGGGACTAGCGAGAGCACAGATACGCAGTATTTT. It encodes CASSQGTSESTDTQYF. The chain carries TRBV28 and TRBJ2-3; TRBD2 agrees at 10 bases. CDR3 size: 16 residues. CDR1 and CDR2 from the germline V gene are MDHEN and SYDVKM. Trimming removed 5 bases from V and 0 bases from J; junction bases left unmatched: 5.

The chain has TRBV27 and TRBJ1-5; maybe TRBD1 (5 bases). Germline CDR1 and CDR2: MNHEY and SMNVEV (reference sequence). Trimming stripped 6 bases from V and 5 bases from J, with 20 bases between. The CDR3 runs 16 residues. As DNA, the CDR3 is TGTGCCAGCAGCTCAACAGGCCAAGGACATTATCAGCCCCAGCATTTT. Translated: CASSSTGQGHYQPQHF.

The genes are TRBV29-1 and TRBJ2-7; D is unclear. Deletions cut 0 bases from V and 7 bases from J, with 7 bases between. The CDR3 has 11 residues. CDR1 and CDR2 (germline): SQVTM, ANQGSEA. The CDR3 nucleotides are TGCAGCGTTGAAGAGGGGTGGGAGCAGTACTTC. Residues: CSVEEGWEQYF.

This chain links TRBV11-2 with TRBJ1-5; D ambiguous. The CDR3 totals 12 residues. The germline gives CDR1 SGHAT, CDR2 FQNNGV. The V end lost 3 bases, the J end lost 7 bases, and 7 bases lay between the germline ends. Written as DNA, the CDR3 is TGTGCCAGCAGCTTCAACAACCAGCCCCAGCATTTT. This codes for CASSFNNQPQHF.

J is TRBJ2-1 and V is TRBV9; the match to TRBD1 covers 8 bases. V shed 1 base, J shed 7 bases, and the junction held 13 bases outside the gene matches. The CDR3 is 17 residues long. From germline, CDR1 is SGDLS and CDR2 YYNGEE. CDR3 loop: CASSVSPQQGEMNEQFF. In DNA form, the CDR3 reads TGTGCCAGCAGCGTAAGTCCCCAACAGGGGGAGATGAATGAGCAGTTCTTC.

The J gene is TRBJ1-2, the V gene TRBV19, with D possibly TRBD1 on 5 matching bases. The CDR3 runs 15 residues. With 4 bases removed from V and 3 bases from J, the gap between germline ends came to 15 bases. The germline CDR1 and CDR2 sequences are LNHDA and SQIVND (reference sequence). CDR3 in amino acids: CASSTSLGDYYGYTF. CDR3 DNA sequence: TGTGCCAGTAGTACCTCCCTCGGGGACTACTATGGCTACACCTTC. The full variable domain, its missing parts supplied by reference TRBV19 and TRBJ1-2, is DGGITQSPKYLFRKEGQNVTLSCEQNLNHDAMYWYRQDPGQGLRLIYYSQIVNDFQKGDIAEGYSVSREKKESFPLTVTSAQKNPTAFYLCASSTSLGDYYGYTFGSGTRLTVV.

V and J are TRBV11-3 and TRBJ2-1; D might be TRBD2 (6 bases). Trimming took 1 base from V and 6 from J, leaving 13 bases between them. Germline lookup yields CDR1 SGHNT and CDR2 YENEEA. The CDR3 covers 15 residues. Here the CDR3 reads CASSLGALARNEQFF. In nucleotides, the CDR3 is TGTGCCAGCAGCTTAGGCGCTCTAGCGCGCAATGAGCAGTTCTTC.

The V gene is TRBV18, the J gene TRBJ1-1; D might be TRBD1 (5 bases). Trimming pared 1 base from V and 5 bases from J, leaving 11 bases between. The CDR3 is 14 residues long. The germline V gene has CDR1 KGHSH and CDR2 LQKENI. The CDR3 region has the DNA TGTGCCAGCTCACCACTCGTCAGGGAGACTGAAGCTTTCTTT. This gives the protein CASSPLVRETEAFF.

The V call is TRBV20-1, the J call TRBJ2-5; 9 nucleotides line up with TRBD2. The CDR3 sequence is 15 residues long. Germline V CDR1 and CDR2: DFQATT, SNEGSKA (reference sequence). V lost 3 bases and J lost 0; bases outside the gene matches: 5. The CDR3 nucleotides read TGCAGTGCTAGTAAGGCGGGGGGGTACCAAGAGACCCAGTACTTC. Amino acid sequence: CSASKAGGYQETQYF.

The V gene is TRBV15, the J gene TRBJ2-7; D gene unclear. Germline CDR1 is LNHNV and CDR2 is YYDKDF (reference sequence). The CDR3 is 13 amino acids. V lost 0 bases to trimming and J lost 3 bases, with 6 bases between them. CDR3 DNA: TGTGCCACCAGCAGAGATCTCCGCTACGAGCAGTACTTC. Protein: CATSRDLRYEQYF.

The chain recombines TRBV28 with TRBJ2-3; D is unclear. V lost 6 bases, J lost 6 bases, and 10 bases lay in between. The germline V gene has CDR1 MDHEN and CDR2 SYDVKM. The CDR3 sequence is 12 residues long. The CDR3, as DNA: TGTGCCAGCAGCCCCATCTCCGATACGCAGTATTTT. Translated: CASSPISDTQYF.

The chain carries TRBV28 and TRBJ2-7, with D uncertain. V lost 5 bases to trimming and J lost 0 bases, with 17 bases between them. CDR3 length: 16 residues. Germline CDR1 and CDR2: MDHEN and SYDVKM. CDR3 DNA: TGTGCCAGCAGTATCTTGGACGGAGTAATCTCCTACGAGCAGTACTTC. Its translation is CASSILDGVISYEQYF. The whole variable domain, remainder taken from reference TRBV28 and TRBJ2-7, is DVKVTQSSRYLVKRTGEKVFLECVQDMDHENMFWYRQDPGLGLRLIYFSYDVKMKEKGDIPEGYSVSREKKERFSLILESASTNQTSMYLCASSILDGVISYEQYFGPGTRLTVT.

The genes are TRBV6-1 and TRBJ2-5; perhaps TRBD2 as D (6 bases). This CDR3 comprises 12 residues. CDR1 is MNHNS and CDR2 is SASEGT in the germline V gene. The germline V and J ends were trimmed by 6 bases and 4 bases, with 9 bases remaining between them. The CDR3 reads CASRGTSETQYF. The CDR3, as DNA: TGTGCCAGCAGGGGGACTTCAGAGACCCAGTACTTC.

Concerning this clonotype itself: An end of the junction differs from the germline gene, which may be a read error. This chain joins TRBV4-1 and TRBJ2-3, with D possibly matching TRBD1 (5 bases). This CDR3 has 13 amino acids. Looked up from germline, CDR1 is MGHRA and CDR2 is YSYEKL. The CDR3 protein is CASSQLPWGRTDF. As DNA, the CDR3 is TGCGCCAGCAGCCAACTCCCCTGGGGCCGCACGGATTTT.

The chain combines TRBV30 with TRBJ1-2; D gene uncertain. The CDR3 is 12 amino acids. Germline CDR1 GTSNPN, CDR2 SVGIG (reference sequence). The germline V and J ends were trimmed by 0 bases and 3 bases, with 5 bases remaining between them. The DNA for the CDR3 is TGTGCCTGGAGTGTATTATACTATGGCTACACCTTC. This encodes CAWSVLYYGYTF.